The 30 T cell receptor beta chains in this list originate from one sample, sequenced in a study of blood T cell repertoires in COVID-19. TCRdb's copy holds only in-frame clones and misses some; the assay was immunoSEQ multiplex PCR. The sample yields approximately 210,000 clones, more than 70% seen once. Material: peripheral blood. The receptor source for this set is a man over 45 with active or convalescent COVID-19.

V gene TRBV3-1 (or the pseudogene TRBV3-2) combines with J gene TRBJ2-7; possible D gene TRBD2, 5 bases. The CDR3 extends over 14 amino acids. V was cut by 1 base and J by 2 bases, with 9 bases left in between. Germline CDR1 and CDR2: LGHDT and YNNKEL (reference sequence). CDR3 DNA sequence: TGTGCCAGCAGCCAAGGGTCCGGGACCTACGAGCAGTACTTC. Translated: CASSQGSGTYEQYF.

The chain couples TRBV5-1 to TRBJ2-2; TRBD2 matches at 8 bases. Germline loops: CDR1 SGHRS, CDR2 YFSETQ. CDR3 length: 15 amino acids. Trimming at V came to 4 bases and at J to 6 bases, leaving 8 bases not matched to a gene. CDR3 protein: CASSGELAVPGELFF. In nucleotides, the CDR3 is TGCGCCAGCAGCGGTGAACTAGCGGTCCCCGGGGAGCTGTTTTTT.

CDR3 protein: CASSIGADYQPQHF. CDR3 coding DNA: TGTGCCAGCAGCATAGGGGCGGATTATCAGCCCCAGCATTTT. The chain is built from TRBV25-1 and TRBJ1-5; D perhaps matches TRBD1 (5 bases). V gave up 6 bases and J gave up 5 bases, with 14 bases separating them. In germline, CDR1 is MGHDK, CDR2 SYGVNS. This CDR3 spans 14 amino acids.

This CDR3 is CASSLVREGGYTF. CDR3 DNA: TGTGCCAGCAGCTTAGTCCGGGAAGGAGGCTACACCTTC. This rearrangement joins TRBV11-2 to TRBJ1-2; D is unresolved. This CDR3 comprises 13 residues. Trimming removed 1 base from V and 8 bases from J, with 11 bases in between. Germline V gene lookup returns CDR1 SGHAT and CDR2 FQNNGV.

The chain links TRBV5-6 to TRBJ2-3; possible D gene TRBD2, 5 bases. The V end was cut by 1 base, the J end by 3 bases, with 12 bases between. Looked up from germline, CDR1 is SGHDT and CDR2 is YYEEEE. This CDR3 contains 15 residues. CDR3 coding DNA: TGTGCCAGCAGCTTGCCTCCCGAGGGTACAGATACGCAGTATTTT. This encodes CASSLPPEGTDTQYF. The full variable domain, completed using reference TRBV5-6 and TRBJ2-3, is DAGVTQSPTHLIKTRGQQVTLRCSPKSGHDTVSWYQQALGQGPQFIFQYYEEEERQRGNFPDRFSGHQFPNYSSELNVNALLLGDSALYLCASSLPPEGTDTQYFGPGTRLTVL.

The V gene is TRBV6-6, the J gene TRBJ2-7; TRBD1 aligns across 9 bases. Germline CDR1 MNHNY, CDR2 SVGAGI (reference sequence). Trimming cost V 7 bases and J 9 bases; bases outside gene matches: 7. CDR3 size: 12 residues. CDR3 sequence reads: CASNTQGARQYF. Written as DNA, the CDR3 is TGTGCCAGCAACACACAGGGGGCAAGGCAGTACTTC.

Here the CDR3 reads CAGRREGREKLFF. The CDR3 coding sequence is TGTGCCGGAAGGCGGGAAGGGCGTGAAAAACTGTTTTTT. The genes are TRBV28 and TRBJ1-4; D gene uncertain. In germline, CDR1 is MDHEN, CDR2 SYDVKM. V lost 11 bases to trimming and J lost 7 bases, with 17 bases between them. The CDR3 consists of 13 residues. The variable domain in full, completed from reference TRBV28 and TRBJ1-4, reads DVKVTQSSRYLVKRTGEKVFLECVQDMDHENMFWYRQDPGLGLRLIYFSYDVKMKEKGDIPEGYSVSREKKERFSLILESASTNQTSMYLCAGRREGREKLFFGSGTQLSVL.

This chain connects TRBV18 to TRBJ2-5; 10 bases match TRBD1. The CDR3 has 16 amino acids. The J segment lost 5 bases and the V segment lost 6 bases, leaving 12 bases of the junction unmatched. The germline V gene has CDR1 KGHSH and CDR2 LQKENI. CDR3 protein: CASSLDRGRKGETQYF. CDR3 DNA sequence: TGTGCCAGCTCCCTCGACAGGGGGCGGAAGGGCGAGACCCAGTACTTC.

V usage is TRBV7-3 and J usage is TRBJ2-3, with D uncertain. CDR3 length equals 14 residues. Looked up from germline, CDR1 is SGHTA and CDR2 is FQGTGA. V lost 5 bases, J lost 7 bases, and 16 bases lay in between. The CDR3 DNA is TGTGCCAGCAGCCTCATGCCAAGCAAGAATACGCAGTATTTT. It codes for CASSLMPSKNTQYF.

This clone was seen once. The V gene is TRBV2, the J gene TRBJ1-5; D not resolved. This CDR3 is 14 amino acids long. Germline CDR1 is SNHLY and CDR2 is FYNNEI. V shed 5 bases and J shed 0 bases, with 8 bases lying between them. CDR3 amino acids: CASSTQYSNQPQHF. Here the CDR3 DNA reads TGTGCCAGCAGTACACAGTATAGCAATCAGCCCCAGCATTTT.

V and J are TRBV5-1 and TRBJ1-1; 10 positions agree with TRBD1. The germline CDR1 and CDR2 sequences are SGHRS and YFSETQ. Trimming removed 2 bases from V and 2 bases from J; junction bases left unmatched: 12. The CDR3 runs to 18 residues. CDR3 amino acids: CASSLFGTGVSPNTEAFF. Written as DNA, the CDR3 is TGCGCCAGCAGCTTATTCGGGACAGGGGTTAGTCCAAACACTGAAGCTTTCTTT.

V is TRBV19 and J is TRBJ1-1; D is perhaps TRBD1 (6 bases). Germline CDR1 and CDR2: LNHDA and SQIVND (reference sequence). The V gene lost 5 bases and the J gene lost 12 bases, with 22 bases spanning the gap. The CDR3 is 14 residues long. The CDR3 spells CASSRRAGASHPFF. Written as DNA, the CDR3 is TGTGCCAGTAGTCGGCGGGCAGGGGCGAGTCACCCTTTCTTT.

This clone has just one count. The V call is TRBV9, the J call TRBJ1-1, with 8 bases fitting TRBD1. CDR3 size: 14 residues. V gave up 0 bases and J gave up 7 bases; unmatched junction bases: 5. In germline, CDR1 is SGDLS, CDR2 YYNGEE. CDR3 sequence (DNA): TGTGCCAGCAGCGTAGGCTCAGGGGGCGATGAAGCTTTCTTT. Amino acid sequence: CASSVGSGGDEAFF.

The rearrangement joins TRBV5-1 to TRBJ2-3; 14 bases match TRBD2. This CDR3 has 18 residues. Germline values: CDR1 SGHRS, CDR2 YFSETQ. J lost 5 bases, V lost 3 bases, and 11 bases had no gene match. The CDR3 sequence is CASSSGLAGGWGIDTQYF. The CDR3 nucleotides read TGCGCCAGCAGCTCCGGACTAGCGGGAGGATGGGGGATAGATACGCAGTATTTT.

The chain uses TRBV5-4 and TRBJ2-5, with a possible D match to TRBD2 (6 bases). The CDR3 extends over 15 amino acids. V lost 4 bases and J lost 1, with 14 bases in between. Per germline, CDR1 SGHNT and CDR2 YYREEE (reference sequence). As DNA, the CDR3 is TGTGCCAGCAGCCCGGGAGTAGCTGTCCAAGAGACCCAGTACTTC. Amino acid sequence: CASSPGVAVQETQYF.

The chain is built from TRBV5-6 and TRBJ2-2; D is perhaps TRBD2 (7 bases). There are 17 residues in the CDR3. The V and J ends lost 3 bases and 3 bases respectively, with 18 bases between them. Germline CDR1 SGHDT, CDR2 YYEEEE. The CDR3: CASSWTSGGEYTGELFF. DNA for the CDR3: TGTGCCAGCAGCTGGACCTCGGGGGGCGAGTACACCGGGGAGCTGTTTTTT.

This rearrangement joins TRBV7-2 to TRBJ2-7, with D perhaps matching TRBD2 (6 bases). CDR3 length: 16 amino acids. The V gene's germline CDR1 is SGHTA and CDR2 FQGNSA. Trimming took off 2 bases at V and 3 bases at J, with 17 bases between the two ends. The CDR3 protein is CASSLFGGTAGYEQYF. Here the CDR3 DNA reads TGTGCCAGCAGCTTATTCGGCGGGACCGCCGGCTACGAGCAGTACTTC.

The CDR3 here is CASSPRGAHLSTDTQYF. As DNA, the CDR3 is TGTGCCAGTAGCCCCAGGGGAGCGCACCTAAGCACAGATACGCAGTATTTT. V and J are TRBV19 and TRBJ2-3; D perhaps matches TRBD1 (6 bases). The germline V and J ends were trimmed by 6 bases and 0 bases, with 19 bases remaining between them. Germline lookup yields CDR1 LNHDA and CDR2 SQIVND (reference sequence). CDR3 length: 17 amino acids.

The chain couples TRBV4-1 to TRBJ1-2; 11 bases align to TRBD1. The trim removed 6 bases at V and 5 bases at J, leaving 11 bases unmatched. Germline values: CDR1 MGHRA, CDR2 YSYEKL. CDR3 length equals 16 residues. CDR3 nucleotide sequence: TGCGCCAGCAGGCAAATGCAACGGGACAGGGGGTATGGCTACACCTTC. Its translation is CASRQMQRDRGYGYTF.

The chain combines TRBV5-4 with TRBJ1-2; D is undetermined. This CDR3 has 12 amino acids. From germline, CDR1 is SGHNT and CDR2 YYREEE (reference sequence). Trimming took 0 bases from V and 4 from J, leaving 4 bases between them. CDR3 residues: CASSLDSYGYTF. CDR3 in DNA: TGTGCCAGCAGCTTGGACAGCTATGGCTACACCTTC. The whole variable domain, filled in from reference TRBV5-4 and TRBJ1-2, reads ETGVTQSPTHLIKTRGQQVTLRCSSQSGHNTVSWYQQALGQGPQFIFQYYREEENGRGNFPPRFSGLQFPNYSSELNVNALELDDSALYLCASSLDSYGYTFGSGTRLTVV.

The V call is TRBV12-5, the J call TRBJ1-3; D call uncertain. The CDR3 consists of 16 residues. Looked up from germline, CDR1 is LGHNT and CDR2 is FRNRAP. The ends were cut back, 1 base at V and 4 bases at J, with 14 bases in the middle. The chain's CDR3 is CASGLGAGLGGNTIYF. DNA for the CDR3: TGTGCTAGTGGTTTGGGGGCAGGACTCGGAGGAAACACCATATATTTT. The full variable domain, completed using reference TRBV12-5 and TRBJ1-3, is DARVTQTPRHKVTEMGQEVTMRCQPILGHNTVFWYRQTMMQGLELLAYFRNRAPLDDSGMPKDRFSAEMPDATLATLKIQPSEPRDSAVYFCASGLGAGLGGNTIYFGEGSWLTVV.

For the CDR3, the DNA is TGTGCCACCAGTGATTTGAAGTCTAGCGGGAGCGGCGAGACCCAGTACTTC. It yields the protein CATSDLKSSGSGETQYF. The rearrangement uses TRBV24-1 and TRBJ2-5; TRBD2 matches 10 bases. Germline CDR1 and CDR2: KGHDR and SFDVKD. The CDR3 length is 17 residues. The V segment lost 0 bases and the J segment 5 bases; nucleotides outside the gene matches: 8.

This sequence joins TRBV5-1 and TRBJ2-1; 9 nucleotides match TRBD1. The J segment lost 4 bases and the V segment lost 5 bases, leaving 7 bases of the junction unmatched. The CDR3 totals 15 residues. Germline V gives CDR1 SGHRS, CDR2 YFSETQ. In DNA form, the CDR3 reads TGCGCCAGCAGATTGACAGGGGGAGTATACAATGAGCAGTTCTTC. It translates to CASRLTGGVYNEQFF.

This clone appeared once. The CDR3, as DNA: TGTGCCAGCAGCCCCCGACGGGAAGAGACCCAGTACTTC. Translated, it gives CASSPRREETQYF. The chain carries TRBV7-2 and TRBJ2-5; no clear D gene. Trimming removed 5 bases from V and 3 bases from J, with 10 bases in between. The length of the CDR3 is 13 residues. Germline V gene data show CDR1 as SGHTA and CDR2 as FQGNSA.

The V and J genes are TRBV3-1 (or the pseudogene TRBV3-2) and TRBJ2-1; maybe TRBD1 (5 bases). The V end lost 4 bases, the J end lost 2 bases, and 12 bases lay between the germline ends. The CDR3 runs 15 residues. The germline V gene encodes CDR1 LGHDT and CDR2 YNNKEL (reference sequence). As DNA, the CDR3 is TGTGCCAGCAGCCTAGGGGCCGTAACCTACAATGAGCAGTTCTTC. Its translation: CASSLGAVTYNEQFF.

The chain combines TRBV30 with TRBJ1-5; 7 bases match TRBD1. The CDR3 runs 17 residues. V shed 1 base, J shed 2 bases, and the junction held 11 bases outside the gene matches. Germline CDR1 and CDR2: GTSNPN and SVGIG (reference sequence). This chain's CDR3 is CAWSARDSNWGNQPQHF. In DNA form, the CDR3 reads TGTGCCTGGAGTGCCCGGGACAGCAATTGGGGCAATCAGCCCCAGCATTTT. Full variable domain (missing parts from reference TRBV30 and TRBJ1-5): SQTIHQWPATLVQPVGSPLSLECTVEGTSNPNLYWYRQAAGRGLQLLFYSVGIGQISSEVPQNLSASRPQDRQFILSSKKLLLSDSGFYLCAWSARDSNWGNQPQHFGDGTRLSIL.

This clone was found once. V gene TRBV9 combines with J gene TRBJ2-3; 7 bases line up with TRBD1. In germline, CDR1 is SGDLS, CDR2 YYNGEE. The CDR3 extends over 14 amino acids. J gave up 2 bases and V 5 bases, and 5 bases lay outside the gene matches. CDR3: CASSLGQATDTQYF. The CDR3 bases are TGTGCCAGCAGTCTCGGACAGGCCACAGATACGCAGTATTTT.

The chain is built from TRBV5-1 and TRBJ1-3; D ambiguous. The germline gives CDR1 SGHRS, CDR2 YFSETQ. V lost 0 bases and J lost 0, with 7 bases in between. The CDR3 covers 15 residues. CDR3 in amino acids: CASSLDTSSGNTIYF. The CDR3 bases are TGCGCCAGCAGCTTGGACACCTCCTCTGGAAACACCATATATTTT.

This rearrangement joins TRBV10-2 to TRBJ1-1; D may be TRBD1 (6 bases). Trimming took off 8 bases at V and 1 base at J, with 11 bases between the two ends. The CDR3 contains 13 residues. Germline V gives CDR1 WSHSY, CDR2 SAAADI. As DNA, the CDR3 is TGCGCCAGCCTACTACAGGGGAACACTGAAGCTTTCTTT. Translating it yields CASLLQGNTEAFF.

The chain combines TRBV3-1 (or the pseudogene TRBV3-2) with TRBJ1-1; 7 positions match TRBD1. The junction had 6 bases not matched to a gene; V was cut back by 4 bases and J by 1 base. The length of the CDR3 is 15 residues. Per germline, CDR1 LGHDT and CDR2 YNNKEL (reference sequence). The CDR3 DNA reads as TGTGCCAGCAGCCTTCGCGGACAGGAGAACACTGAAGCTTTCTTT. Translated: CASSLRGQENTEAFF.